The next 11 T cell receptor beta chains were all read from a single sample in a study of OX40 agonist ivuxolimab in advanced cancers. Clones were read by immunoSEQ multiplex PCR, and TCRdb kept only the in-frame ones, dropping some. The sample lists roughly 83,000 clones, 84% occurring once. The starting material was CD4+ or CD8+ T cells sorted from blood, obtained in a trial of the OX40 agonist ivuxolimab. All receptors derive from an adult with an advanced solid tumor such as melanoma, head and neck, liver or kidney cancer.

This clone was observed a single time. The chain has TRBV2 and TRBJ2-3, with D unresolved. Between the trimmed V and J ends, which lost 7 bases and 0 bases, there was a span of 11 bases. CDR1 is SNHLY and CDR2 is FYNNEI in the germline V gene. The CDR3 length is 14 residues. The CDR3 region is CASKTELSTDTQYF. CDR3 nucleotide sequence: TGTGCCAGCAAGACGGAGCTAAGCACAGATACGCAGTATTTT. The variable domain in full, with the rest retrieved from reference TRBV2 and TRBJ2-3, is EPEVTQTPSHQVTQMGQEVILRCVPISNHLYFYWYRQILGQKVEFLVSFYNNEISEKSEIFDDQFSVERPDGSNFTLKIRSTKLEDSAMYFCASKTELSTDTQYFGPGTRLTVL.

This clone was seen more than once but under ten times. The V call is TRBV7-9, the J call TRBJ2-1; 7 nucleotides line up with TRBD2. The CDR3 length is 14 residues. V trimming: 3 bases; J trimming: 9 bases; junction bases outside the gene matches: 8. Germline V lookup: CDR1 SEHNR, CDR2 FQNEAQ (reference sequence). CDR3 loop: CASSFGGGSFEQFF. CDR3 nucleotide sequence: TGTGCCAGCAGCTTTGGTGGCGGGAGCTTTGAGCAGTTCTTC.

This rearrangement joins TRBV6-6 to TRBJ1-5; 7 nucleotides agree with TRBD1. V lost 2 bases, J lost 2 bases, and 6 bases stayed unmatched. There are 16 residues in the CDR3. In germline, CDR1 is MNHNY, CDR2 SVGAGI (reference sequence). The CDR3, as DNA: TGTGCCAGCAGTTACCTCCGACAGGGAGGCAATCAGCCCCAGCATTTT. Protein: CASSYLRQGGNQPQHF.

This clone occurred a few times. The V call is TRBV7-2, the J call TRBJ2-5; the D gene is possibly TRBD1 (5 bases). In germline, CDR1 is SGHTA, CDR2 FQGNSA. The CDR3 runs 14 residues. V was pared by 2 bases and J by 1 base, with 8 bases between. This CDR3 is CASSLQGSQETQYF. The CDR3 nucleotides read TGTGCCAGCAGCTTACAGGGCAGCCAAGAGACCCAGTACTTC.

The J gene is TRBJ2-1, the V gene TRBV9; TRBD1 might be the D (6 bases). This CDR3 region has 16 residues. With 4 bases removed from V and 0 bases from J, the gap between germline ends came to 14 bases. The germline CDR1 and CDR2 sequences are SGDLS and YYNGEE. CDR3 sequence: CASSLTGQLSYNEQFF. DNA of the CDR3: TGTGCCAGCAGCCTTACAGGACAGCTCTCCTACAATGAGCAGTTCTTC.

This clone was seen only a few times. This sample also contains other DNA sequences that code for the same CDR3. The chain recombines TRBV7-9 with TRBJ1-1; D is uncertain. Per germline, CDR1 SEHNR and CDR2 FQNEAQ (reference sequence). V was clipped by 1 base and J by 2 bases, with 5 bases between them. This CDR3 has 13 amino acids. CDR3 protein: CASSLEANTEAFF. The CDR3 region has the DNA TGTGCCAGCAGCTTAGAGGCTAACACTGAAGCTTTCTTT.

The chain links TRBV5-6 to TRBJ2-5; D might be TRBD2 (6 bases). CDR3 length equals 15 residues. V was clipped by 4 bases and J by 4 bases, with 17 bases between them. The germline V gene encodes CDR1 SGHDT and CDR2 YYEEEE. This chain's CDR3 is CASSLPWGVSETQYF. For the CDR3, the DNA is TGTGCCAGCAGCCTCCCGTGGGGGGTTTCAGAGACCCAGTACTTC.

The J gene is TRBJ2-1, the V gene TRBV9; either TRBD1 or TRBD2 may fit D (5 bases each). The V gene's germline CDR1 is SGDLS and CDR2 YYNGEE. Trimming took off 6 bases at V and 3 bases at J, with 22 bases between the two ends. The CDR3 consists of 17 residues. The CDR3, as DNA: TGTGCCAGCACCGTCACCCCCGGGACCGAAGACTACAATGAGCAGTTCTTC. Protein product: CASTVTPGTEDYNEQFF.

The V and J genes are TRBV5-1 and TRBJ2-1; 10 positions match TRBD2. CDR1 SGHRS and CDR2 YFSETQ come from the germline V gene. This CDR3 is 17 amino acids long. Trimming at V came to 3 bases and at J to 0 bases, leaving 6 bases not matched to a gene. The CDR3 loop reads CASSSGLAERSYNEQFF. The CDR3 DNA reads TGCGCCAGCAGCTCCGGACTAGCGGAACGCTCCTACAATGAGCAGTTCTTC.

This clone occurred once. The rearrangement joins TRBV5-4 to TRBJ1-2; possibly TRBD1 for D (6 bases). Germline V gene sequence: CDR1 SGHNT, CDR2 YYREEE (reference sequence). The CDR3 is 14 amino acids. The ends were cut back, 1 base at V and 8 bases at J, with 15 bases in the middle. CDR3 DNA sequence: TGTGCCAGCAGCTTGTTTCAGGGGCACACGGGCTACACCTTC. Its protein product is CASSLFQGHTGYTF.

CDR3 coding DNA: TGTGCCAGTAGTATTAACACCCGGGGACATACCTCCTACGAGCAGTACTTC. It is translated as CASSINTRGHTSYEQYF. The V gene is TRBV19, the J gene TRBJ2-7; possible D gene TRBD1, 6 bases. Germline V lookup: CDR1 LNHDA, CDR2 SQIVND (reference sequence). CDR3 length equals 17 residues. Trimming removed 3 bases from V and 0 bases from J, with 18 bases in between.